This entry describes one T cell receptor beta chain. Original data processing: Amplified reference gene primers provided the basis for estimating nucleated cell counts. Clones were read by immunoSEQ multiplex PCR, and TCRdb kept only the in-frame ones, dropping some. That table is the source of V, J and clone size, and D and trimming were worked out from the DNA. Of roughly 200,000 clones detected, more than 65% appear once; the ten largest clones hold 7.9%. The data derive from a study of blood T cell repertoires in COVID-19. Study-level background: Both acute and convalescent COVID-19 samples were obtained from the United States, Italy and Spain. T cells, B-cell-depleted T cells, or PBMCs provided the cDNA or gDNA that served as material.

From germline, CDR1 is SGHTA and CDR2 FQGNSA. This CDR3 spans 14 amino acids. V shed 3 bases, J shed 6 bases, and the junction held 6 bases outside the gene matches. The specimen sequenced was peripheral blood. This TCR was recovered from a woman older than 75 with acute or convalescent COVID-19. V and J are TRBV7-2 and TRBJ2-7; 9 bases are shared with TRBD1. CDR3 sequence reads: CASSFVTGGSEQYF. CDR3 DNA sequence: TGTGCCAGCAGCTTCGTTACAGGGGGCAGCGAGCAGTACTTC.